This TCR beta chain was captured in a study of cytomegalovirus exposure and HLA in healthy donors. Background on the study: An early release of data contained 75 million to 90 million unique TCRs, which came from HLA-typed donors. Regarding the study as a whole: CMV serostatus was the sole immune exposure data available. Several of the most significant clusters appeared, in a later analysis, to be linked to common viral pathogens.

This clone was counted between two and nine times. The antigen remains undetermined. PCR employed 60 Vbeta and 13 Jbeta primers. Data came from immunoSEQ multiplex PCR; TCRdb stores just in-frame clones and leaves some out. Of about 140,000 clones listed, approximately 68% are singletons. Trimming stripped 3 bases from V and 0 bases from J, with 14 bases between. The CDR3 length is 16 residues. The germline V gene has CDR1 MNHNS and CDR2 SASEGT. Specimen: PBMCs. The source is a middle-aged man in good health and CMV-seronegative. The V call is TRBV6-1, the J call TRBJ1-1, with D possibly matching TRBD1 (6 bases). CDR3 coding DNA: TGTGCCAGCAGTGAGCCCGGACAGCTAATGAACACTGAAGCTTTCTTT. Its protein is CASSEPGQLMNTEAFF.